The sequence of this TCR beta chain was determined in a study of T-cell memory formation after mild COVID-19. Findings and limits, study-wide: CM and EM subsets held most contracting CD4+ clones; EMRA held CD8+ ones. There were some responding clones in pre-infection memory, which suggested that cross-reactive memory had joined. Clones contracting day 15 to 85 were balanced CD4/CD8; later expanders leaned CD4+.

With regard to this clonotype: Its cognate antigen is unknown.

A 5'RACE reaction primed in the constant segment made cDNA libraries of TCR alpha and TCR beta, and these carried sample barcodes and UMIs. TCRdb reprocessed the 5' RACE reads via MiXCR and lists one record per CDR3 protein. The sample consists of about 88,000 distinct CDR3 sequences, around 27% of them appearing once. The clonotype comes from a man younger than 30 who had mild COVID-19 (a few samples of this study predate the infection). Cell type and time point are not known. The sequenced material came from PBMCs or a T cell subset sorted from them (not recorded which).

The CDR3 reads CASSPNRGWTDTQYF. The CDR3 coding sequence is TGCGCCAGCAGCCCGAACCGGGGGTGGACAGATACGCAGTATTTT. The chain carries TRBV5-1 and TRBJ2-3; the D gene is possibly TRBD2 (6 bases). V lost 4 bases and J 3 bases, leaving 15 bases between the germline ends. The CDR3 spans 15 residues. Germline V gives CDR1 SGHRS, CDR2 YFSETQ.